This record covers a single T cell receptor (beta chain). This clone appeared a few times. No cognate antigen has been identified for it. Base qualities are not recorded, but no much larger clone differs from it by a single base. The source of the sample is a study of blood T cell repertoires in COVID-19 (dated by TCRdb to 2020 to 2021). Background on the whole study: Samples covering the acute and convalescent phases of COVID-19 were provided by collaborators in the United States, Italy and Spain. A de-identified subject ID, COVID-19 status, age in years and sex were almost always included in the sample metadata. A freely available public database, intended as a resource for researchers studying the immune response to SARS-CoV-2, is where the repertoires were released. The material from the prospective study consisted of cDNA or gDNA derived from T cells, B-cell-depleted T cells, or PBMCs. Deeply sampled blood TCRbeta repertoires from subjects exposed to, actively infected with, or recovered from COVID-19 were included in the dataset. Where available, HLA class I and class II types were taken from metadata supplied by the sample provider and were not determined by assay-based typing. Samples came from the ongoing ImmuneRACE study (first 160 participants) plus 1,254 subjects from 6 global collaborators. On the study overall, not on this receptor specifically: How much clinical and demographic metadata was included differed by source and by participant, and the metadata was provided uncurated.

In Seattle, one collaborating source enrolled patients while the infection was active and tracked those patients longitudinally over the course of disease. Collaborating institutions collected whole blood in K2EDTA tubes following their own protocols. For TCRbeta analysis, collaborator samples were shipped as frozen whole blood, as isolated PBMCs, or as DNA extracted from either sample type. TCRbeta CDR3 regions were amplified from genomic DNA using the immunoSEQ Assay, a bias-controlled multiplex PCR. In the paper's pipeline: The number of nucleated cells in each sample was estimated by amplification of reference gene primers within the assay. To quantify the absolute abundance of each unique TCRbeta CDR3 rearrangement, sequence reads were collapsed and filtered. Productive Simpson clonality was computed per sample as the square root of Simpson's diversity index over productive rearrangements. This immuneACCESS table, as held by TCRdb, lists in-frame sequences with V and J called but not all clones. Of the missing ones, under half trace to an unresolved V gene in checked studies; the others have no known cause. That table gives V, J and clone size, and the DNA gave D and trimming. Within this sample are about 200,000 clones, with roughly 80% of them counted one time only. The ten biggest clones cover around 6% of the sample.

Taken from cysteine to phenylalanine, the CDR3 has 15 residues. Here the CDR3 DNA is all that survives: 45 bases in frame from base 1. The trim is 1 base for V and 6 bases for J, with a gap of 10 bases between the germline ends. Via the germline V gene, CDR1 is MGHRA and CDR2 YSYEKL. This sequence was found in a woman in her thirties or forties with COVID-19, enrolled during active disease. The chain couples TRBV4-1 to TRBJ1-6; matching of 5 bases hints at TRBD1 as the D gene. Material: peripheral blood. The base sequence is TGCGCCAGCAGCCAAGGGGGGAGGGGTAATTCACCCCTCCACTTT. Its amino acids are CASSQGGRGNSPLHF.